This entry concerns a single T cell receptor beta chain. This PCR relied on a set of 60 Vbeta primers and 13 Jbeta primers. Sequencing was performed with immunoSEQ multiplex PCR; in TCRdb, only in-frame clones are kept and a portion is missing. The sample consists of over 120,000 clones, around four fifths of them appearing once. This entry belongs to a study of cytomegalovirus exposure and HLA in healthy donors. The material sequenced was PBMCs. This receptor was obtained from a woman in her sixties in good health and CMV-seropositive.

CDR3 amino acids: CASSIGTGVNEQFF. The CDR3 nucleotides read TGTGCCAGCAGTATCGGGACAGGGGTCAATGAGCAGTTCTTC. V and J are TRBV27 and TRBJ2-1, with 10 positions matching TRBD1. Germline lookup yields CDR1 MNHEY and CDR2 SMNVEV (reference sequence). CDR3 length: 14 residues. Unmatched junction bases numbered 4, after V lost 5 bases and J lost 6 bases.